This TCR beta chain was captured by sequencing in a study of neoadjuvant anti-PD-1 for oral cavity cancer (dated by TCRdb to about 2021). About the study as a whole: Patients mostly received three to four biweekly doses of nivolumab at 3 mg/kg before curative-intent surgical resection. Patients who did not progress were given a fourth nivolumab dose at about day 43 and had definitive surgical resection on days 50-56. Responders were defined as patients with complete response, partial response or stable disease by RECIST 1.1; non-responders were defined as patients with progression. The parent correlative cohort included some 13 patients, with an approximately 30% response rate. Paper-wide results and their limitations: Only a few patients per response group were included in the TCR analyses, and larger cohorts for validation were called for by the authors. After neoadjuvant nivolumab, T cell clonality (Gini index) in PBMCs was significantly higher in non-responders than in responders. Higher pretreatment blood Treg/Th17 ratios correlated with higher pretreatment blood TCRbeta clonality and lower post-treatment tumor TCRbeta clonality.

The CDR3 sequence holds 14 residues, the cysteine and phenylalanine included. Only the CDR3 DNA stays, 42 bases, in frame from base 1. V drops 4 bases and J drops 3 bases, leaving 13 bases in between. Taken from the germline V gene, the CDR1 and CDR2 loops are MNHNS and SASEGT. Read against the paper, the sample's time point label means: before neoadjuvant nivolumab. Patients were newly diagnosed with stage II-IVA oral cavity squamous cell carcinoma and had received no prior systemic or radiation treatment. Everyone in the cohort had locally advanced, HPV-negative oral cavity squamous cell carcinoma. Peripheral blood mononuclear cells were analyzed directly and were not maintained or expanded in culture. The samples were obtained from a longitudinal correlative study of a single-arm phase II trial testing neoadjuvant nivolumab in oral cavity squamous cell carcinoma. Genomic DNA-based TCRbeta sequencing was performed on subject-matched pre- and post-treatment PBMCs and tumors from three responders and three non-responders. Peripheral blood mononuclear cells were collected once before nivolumab treatment and again after treatment, at the time of surgery. The Maxwell RSC DNA from Cells kit was used to extract genomic DNA from PBMCs.

For this clone: No cognate antigen has been identified for it. No base qualities exist here, and no much larger clone lies one base off it.

For deep sequencing of PBMC libraries, mostly around 480 ng of input genomic DNA was used, and six replicates were run per sample. The immunoSEQ hsTCRbeta kit was used to prepare TCRbeta libraries, following the manufacturer's instructions. An Illumina NovaSeq 6000 S4 flow cell was used to sequence the final libraries, which had first been combined to 3 nM. The study's processing was this. The immunoSEQ Analyzer was used for raw data preprocessing and quality control. The analysis was restricted to productive rearrangements, with each unique CDR3 amino acid sequence defining a clonotype. Repertoire clonality was estimated as the Gini-Simpson index, computed with the R package tcR. Student's t test was used to compare Gini indices, and Pearson correlation was used to assess associations with tumor size change. TCRdb took over this immuneACCESS table, retaining in-frame rearrangements with V and J assigned. Such tables are incomplete; in checked studies, under half of the missing clones stem from an unresolved V gene, and the remainder is unexplained. That table is the source of V, J and clone size, and D and trimming were worked out from the DNA. The sample profile shows roughly 14,000 clones; approximately 63% of them were found once. The ten largest clones capture 2% to 2.5% of the sample.

The TCR comes from a person aged 35-79 years with oral cavity squamous cell carcinoma. The V gene is TRBV6-1 and the J gene is TRBJ2-7; a tentative D match to TRBD2 spans 6 bases. Sequenced here: PBMCs, sampled before nivolumab (anti-PD-1) treatment. The CDR3 corresponds to CASSARDANYEQYF. The nucleotide sequence is TGTGCCAGCAGTGCGCGGGACGCAAACTACGAGCAGTACTTC.